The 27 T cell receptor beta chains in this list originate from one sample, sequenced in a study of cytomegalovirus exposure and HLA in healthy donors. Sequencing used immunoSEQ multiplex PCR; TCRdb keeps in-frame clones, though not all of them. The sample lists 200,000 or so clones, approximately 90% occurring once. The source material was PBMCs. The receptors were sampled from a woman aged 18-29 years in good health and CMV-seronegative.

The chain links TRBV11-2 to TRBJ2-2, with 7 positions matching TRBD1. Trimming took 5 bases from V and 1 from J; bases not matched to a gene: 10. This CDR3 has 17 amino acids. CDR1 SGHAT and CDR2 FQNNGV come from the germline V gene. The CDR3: CASSTSTGIENTGELFF. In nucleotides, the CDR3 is TGTGCCAGCAGCACGTCGACAGGGATTGAGAACACCGGGGAGCTGTTTTTT.

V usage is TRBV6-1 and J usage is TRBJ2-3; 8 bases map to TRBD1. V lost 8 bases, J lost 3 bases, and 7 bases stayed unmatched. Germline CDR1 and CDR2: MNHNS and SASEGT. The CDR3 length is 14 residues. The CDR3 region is CASDKRTGTDTQYF. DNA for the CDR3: TGTGCCAGCGATAAGAGGACAGGGACAGATACGCAGTATTTT.

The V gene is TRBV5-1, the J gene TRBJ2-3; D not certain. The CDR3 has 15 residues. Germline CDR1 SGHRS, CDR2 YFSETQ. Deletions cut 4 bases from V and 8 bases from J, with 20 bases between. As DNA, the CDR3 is TGCGCCAGCAGCCCTGGGCCTATTTTGGCCGGTACGCAGTATTTT. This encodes CASSPGPILAGTQYF.

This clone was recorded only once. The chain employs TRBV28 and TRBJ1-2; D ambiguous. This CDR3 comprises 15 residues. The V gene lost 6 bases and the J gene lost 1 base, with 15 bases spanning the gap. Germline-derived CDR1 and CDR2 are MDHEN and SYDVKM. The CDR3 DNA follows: TGTGCCAGCAGCCCCGACGCGGGGAATAACTATGGCTACACCTTC. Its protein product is CASSPDAGNNYGYTF.

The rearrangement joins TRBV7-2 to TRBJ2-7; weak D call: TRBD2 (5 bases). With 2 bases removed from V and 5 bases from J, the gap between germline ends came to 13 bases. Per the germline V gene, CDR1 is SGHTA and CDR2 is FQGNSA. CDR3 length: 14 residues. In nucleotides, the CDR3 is TGTGCCAGCAGCTTAAACCTAGCCGTGGACGAGCAGTACTTC. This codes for CASSLNLAVDEQYF. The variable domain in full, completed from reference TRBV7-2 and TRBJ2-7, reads GAGVSQSPSNKVTEKGKDVELRCDPISGHTALYWYRQSLGQGLEFLIYFQGNSAPDKSGLPSDRFSAERTGGSVSTLTIQRTQQEDSAVYLCASSLNLAVDEQYFGPGTRLTVT.

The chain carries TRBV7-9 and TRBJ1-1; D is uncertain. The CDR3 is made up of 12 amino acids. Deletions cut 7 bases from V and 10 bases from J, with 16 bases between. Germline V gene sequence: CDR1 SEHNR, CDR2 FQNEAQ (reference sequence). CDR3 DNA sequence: TGTGCCAGCACTCCCGTGAGGGCAGGAGCTTTCTTT. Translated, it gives CASTPVRAGAFF.

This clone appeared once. CDR3 DNA: TGCGCCAGCAGCTTGGAAAGGGGCGCTAGCTATGGCTACACCTTC. Protein product: CASSLERGASYGYTF. The chain combines TRBV5-1 with TRBJ1-2, with D perhaps TRBD1 (5 bases). V was trimmed by 0 bases and J by 4 bases, leaving 13 bases between them. Germline CDR1 is SGHRS and CDR2 is YFSETQ. The CDR3 sequence is 15 residues long.

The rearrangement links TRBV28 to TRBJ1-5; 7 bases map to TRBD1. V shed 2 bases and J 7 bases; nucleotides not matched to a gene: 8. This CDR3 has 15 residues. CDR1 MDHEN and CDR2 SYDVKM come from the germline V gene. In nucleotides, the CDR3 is TGTGCCAGCAGTTTAGTCCGACAGGGATGGCAGCCCCAGCATTTT. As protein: CASSLVRQGWQPQHF.

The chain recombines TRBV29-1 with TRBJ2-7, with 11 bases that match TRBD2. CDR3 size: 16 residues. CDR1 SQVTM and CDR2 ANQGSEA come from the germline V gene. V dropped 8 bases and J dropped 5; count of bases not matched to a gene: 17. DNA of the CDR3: TGCAGCACAGCGGCTAGCGGGAGGACCGGGAGGGACGAGCAGTACTTC. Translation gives CSTAASGRTGRDEQYF.

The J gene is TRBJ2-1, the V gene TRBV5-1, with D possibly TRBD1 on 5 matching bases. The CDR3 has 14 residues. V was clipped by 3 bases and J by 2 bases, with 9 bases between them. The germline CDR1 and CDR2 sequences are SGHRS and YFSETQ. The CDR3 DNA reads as TGCGCCAGCAGCTCAACAGGAGCCTACAATGAGCAGTTCTTC. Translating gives CASSSTGAYNEQFF.

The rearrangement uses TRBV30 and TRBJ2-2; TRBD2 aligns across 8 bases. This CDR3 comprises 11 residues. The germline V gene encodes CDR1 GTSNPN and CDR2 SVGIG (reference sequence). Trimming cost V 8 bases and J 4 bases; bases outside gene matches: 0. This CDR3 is CARGGTGELFF. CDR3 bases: TGTGCCCGGGGGGGCACCGGGGAGCTGTTTTTT.

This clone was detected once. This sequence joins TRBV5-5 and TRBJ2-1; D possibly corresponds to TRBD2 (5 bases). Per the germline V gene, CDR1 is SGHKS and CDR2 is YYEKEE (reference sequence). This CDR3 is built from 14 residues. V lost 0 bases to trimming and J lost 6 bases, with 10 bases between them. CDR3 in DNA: TGTGCCAGCAGCTTGGAGAGGGAACCCAATGAGCAGTTCTTC. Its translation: CASSLEREPNEQFF. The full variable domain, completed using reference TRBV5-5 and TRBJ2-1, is DAGVTQSPTHLIKTRGQQVTLRCSPISGHKSVSWYQQVLGQGPQFIFQYYEKEERGRGNFPDRFSARQFPNYSSELNVNALLLGDSALYLCASSLEREPNEQFFGPGTRLTVL.

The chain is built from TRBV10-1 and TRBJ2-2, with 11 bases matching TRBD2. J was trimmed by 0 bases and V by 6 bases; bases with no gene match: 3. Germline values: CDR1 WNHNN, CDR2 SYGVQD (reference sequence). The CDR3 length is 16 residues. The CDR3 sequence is CASRASGGTNTGELFF. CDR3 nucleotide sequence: TGCGCCAGCAGGGCTAGCGGGGGGACGAACACCGGGGAGCTGTTTTTT.

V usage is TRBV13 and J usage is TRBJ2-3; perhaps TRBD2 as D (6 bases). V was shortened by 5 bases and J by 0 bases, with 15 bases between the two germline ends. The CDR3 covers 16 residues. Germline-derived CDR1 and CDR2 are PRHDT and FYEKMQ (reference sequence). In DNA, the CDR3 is TGTGCCAGCAGCGCCCTCTCACGGGGGAGCACAGATACGCAGTATTTT. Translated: CASSALSRGSTDTQYF.

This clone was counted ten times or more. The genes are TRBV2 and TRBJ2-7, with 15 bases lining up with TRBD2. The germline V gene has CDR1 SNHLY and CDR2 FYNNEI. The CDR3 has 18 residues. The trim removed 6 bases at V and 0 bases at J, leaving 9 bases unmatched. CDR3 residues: CASRRGLAGGSSSYEQYF. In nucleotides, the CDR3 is TGTGCCAGCAGAAGAGGACTAGCGGGAGGGTCCAGCTCCTACGAGCAGTACTTC.

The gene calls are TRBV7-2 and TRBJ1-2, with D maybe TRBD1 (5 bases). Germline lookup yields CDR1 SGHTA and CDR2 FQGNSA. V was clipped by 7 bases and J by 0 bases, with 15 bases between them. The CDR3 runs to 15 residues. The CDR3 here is CASTPPRGTNYGYTF. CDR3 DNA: TGTGCCAGCACCCCCCCCCGGGGGACTAACTATGGCTACACCTTC.

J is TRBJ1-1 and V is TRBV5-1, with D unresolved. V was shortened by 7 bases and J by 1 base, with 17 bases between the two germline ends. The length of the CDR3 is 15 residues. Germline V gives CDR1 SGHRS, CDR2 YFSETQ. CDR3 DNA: TGCGCCAGCTCGACAAGCGGGCACCAGAACACTGAAGCTTTCTTT. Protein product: CASSTSGHQNTEAFF.

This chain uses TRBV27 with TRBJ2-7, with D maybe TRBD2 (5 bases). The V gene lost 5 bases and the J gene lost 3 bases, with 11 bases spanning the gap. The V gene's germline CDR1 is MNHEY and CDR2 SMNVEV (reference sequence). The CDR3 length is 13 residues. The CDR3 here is CASSGQADYEQYF. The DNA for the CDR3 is TGTGCCAGCAGTGGGCAAGCGGACTACGAGCAGTACTTC.

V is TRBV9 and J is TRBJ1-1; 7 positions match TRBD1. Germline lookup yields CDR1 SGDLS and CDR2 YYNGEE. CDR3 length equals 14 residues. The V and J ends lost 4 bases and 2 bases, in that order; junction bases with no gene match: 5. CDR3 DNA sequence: TGTGCCAGCAGCCCGAACAGGGGAAACACTGAAGCTTTCTTT. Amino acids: CASSPNRGNTEAFF.

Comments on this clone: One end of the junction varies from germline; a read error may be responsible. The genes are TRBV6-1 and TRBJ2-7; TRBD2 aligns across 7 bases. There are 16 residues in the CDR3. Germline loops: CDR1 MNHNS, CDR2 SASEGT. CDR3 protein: CASREGRLADPYEQYF. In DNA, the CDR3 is TGTGCCAGCAGGGAAGGGCGGCTAGCGGACCCCTACGAGCAGTACTTC.

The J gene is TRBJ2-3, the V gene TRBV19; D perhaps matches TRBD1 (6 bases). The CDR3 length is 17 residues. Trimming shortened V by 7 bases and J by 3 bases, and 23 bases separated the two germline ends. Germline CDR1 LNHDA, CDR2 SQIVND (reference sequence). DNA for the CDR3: TGTGCCAGTACCCCCGGGACGGGCAGGGGTGGTACAGATACGCAGTATTTT. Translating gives CASTPGTGRGGTDTQYF.

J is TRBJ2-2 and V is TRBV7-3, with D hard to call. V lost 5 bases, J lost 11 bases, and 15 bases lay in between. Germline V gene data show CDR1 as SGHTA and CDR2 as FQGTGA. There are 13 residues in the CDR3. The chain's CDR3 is CASSLPPSVELFF. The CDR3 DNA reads TGTGCCAGCAGCCTACCCCCATCCGTTGAGCTGTTTTTT.

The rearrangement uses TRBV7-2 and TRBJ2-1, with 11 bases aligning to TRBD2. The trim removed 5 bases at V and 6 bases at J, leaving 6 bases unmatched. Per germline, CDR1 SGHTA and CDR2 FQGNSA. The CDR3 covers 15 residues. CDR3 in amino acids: CASSRTSGSINEQFF. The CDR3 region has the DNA TGTGCCAGCAGCCGAACTAGCGGGAGTATCAATGAGCAGTTCTTC.

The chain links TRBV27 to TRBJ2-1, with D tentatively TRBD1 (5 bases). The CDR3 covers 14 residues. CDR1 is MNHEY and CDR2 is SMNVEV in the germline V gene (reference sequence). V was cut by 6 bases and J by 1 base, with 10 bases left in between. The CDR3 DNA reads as TGTGCCAGCAGAATTCCAGGGTCCTACAATGAGCAGTTCTTC. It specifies CASRIPGSYNEQFF.

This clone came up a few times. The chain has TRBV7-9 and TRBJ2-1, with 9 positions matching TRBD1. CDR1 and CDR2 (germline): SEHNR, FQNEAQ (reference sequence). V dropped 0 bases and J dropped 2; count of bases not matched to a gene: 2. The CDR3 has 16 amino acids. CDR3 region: CASSLAQGAAYNEQFF. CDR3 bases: TGTGCCAGCAGCTTAGCACAGGGGGCGGCCTACAATGAGCAGTTCTTC.

The CDR3 nucleotides are TGTGCCAGCAGTTCGGGACAGGGGTCACTCTACGAGCAGTACTTC. It codes for CASSSGQGSLYEQYF. The V call is TRBV28, the J call TRBJ2-7, with 10 bases aligning to TRBD1. Germline trimming cut 4 bases from V and 3 bases from J; bases unmatched to any gene: 6. Germline V lookup: CDR1 MDHEN, CDR2 SYDVKM. This CDR3 comprises 15 residues.

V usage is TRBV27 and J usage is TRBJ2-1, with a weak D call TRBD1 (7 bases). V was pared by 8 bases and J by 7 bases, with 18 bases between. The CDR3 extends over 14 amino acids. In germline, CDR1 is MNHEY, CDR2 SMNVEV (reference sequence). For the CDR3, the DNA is TGTGCCAGCGCTATTAGCGCAGGGGGGAATGAGCAGTTCTTC. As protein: CASAISAGGNEQFF.